A single sample is the source of the 3 T cell receptor beta chains below, sequenced in a study of blood T cell repertoires in COVID-19. The data were produced by immunoSEQ multiplex PCR, yet TCRdb's version contains in-frame clones alone and is incomplete. In the table there are about 170,000 clones, 65% to 85% of which are singletons. Sequencing used peripheral blood. These receptors were collected from a man in his sixties or seventies with active or convalescent COVID-19.

The V call is TRBV28, the J call TRBJ2-5; TRBD2 matches at 11 bases. The CDR3 is 17 residues long. The V gene's germline CDR1 is MDHEN and CDR2 SYDVKM. The trim removed 6 bases at V and 7 bases at J, leaving 16 bases unmatched. In DNA form, the CDR3 reads TGTGCCAGCAGCGATTGGGGGGGGACTAGCGGTCCGAGGACCCAGTACTTC. The encoded protein is CASSDWGGTSGPRTQYF.

The chain combines TRBV11-2 with TRBJ1-1; D is ambiguous. Trimming cost V 5 bases and J 4 bases, with 11 bases left between them. CDR1 is SGHAT, CDR2 FQNNGV, per germline. There are 13 residues in the CDR3. In DNA, the CDR3 is TGTGCCAGCAGCCCTCGGGGTGGCACTGAAGCTTTCTTT. As protein: CASSPRGGTEAFF.

This clone was found once. CDR3 nucleotide sequence: TGTGCCAGCAGGCTGACAGGGGGCGCTGGAATAGATACGCAGTATTTT. Protein: CASRLTGGAGIDTQYF. The chain links TRBV28 to TRBJ2-3; 10 bases fit TRBD1. The ends lost 6 bases at V and 5 bases at J; junction bases unmatched: 11. The CDR3 sequence is 16 residues long. From germline, CDR1 is MDHEN and CDR2 SYDVKM. Drawing the rest from reference TRBV28 and TRBJ2-3, the complete variable domain is DVKVTQSSRYLVKRTGEKVFLECVQDMDHENMFWYRQDPGLGLRLIYFSYDVKMKEKGDIPEGYSVSREKKERFSLILESASTNQTSMYLCASRLTGGAGIDTQYFGPGTRLTVL.